A selection of T cell receptor beta chains follows, all from one sample in a study of a mutant IDH1 vaccine in newly diagnosed glioma. Their recognized antigens are unknown. Clones were read by immunoSEQ multiplex PCR, and TCRdb kept only the in-frame ones, dropping some. The sample holds roughly 30,000 clones, approximately 90% seen once. This specimen was PBMCs, taken from a glioma patient whose treatment included an IDH1 peptide vaccine. These receptors came from a man in his forties or fifties with glioma. CDR3s include the opening cysteine and the closing phenylalanine or tryptophan. Each record gives: V gene, clone size, J gene, D gene, CDR3 DNA, CDR3 protein. A D gene is named only where the DNA matches it firmly. Not all rows give a size; the values are once, few, many and, for expanded clones, a class.

V gene: TRBV7-7
clone size: .
J gene: TRBJ1-3
D gene: .
CDR3 DNA: TGTGCTAGCAGCTTAGAGGCAGGAGCCGGAAACACCATATATTTT
CDR3 protein: CASSLEAGAGNTIYF

V gene: TRBV4-3
clone size: .
J gene: TRBJ1-4
D gene: .
CDR3 DNA: TGCGCCAGCAGCCAAGATAGAGGGGCCAATGAAAAACTGTTTTTT
CDR3 protein: CASSQDRGANEKLFF

V gene: TRBV28
clone size: .
J gene: TRBJ1-1
D gene: .
CDR3 DNA: TGTGCCAGCAGCGGGGAGCCGAACACTGAAGCTTTCTTT
CDR3 protein: CASSGEPNTEAFF

V gene: TRBV7-9
clone size: .
J gene: TRBJ2-3
D gene: .
CDR3 DNA: TGTGCCAGCAGCGTCGCTATCGCTGGCACAGATACGCAGTATTTT
CDR3 protein: CASSVAIAGTDTQYF

V gene: TRBV7-6
clone size: .
J gene: TRBJ1-5
D gene: .
CDR3 DNA: TGTGCCAGCAGCTTAGTAGGCGGAAGCAATCAGCCCCAGCATTTT
CDR3 protein: CASSLVGGSNQPQHF

V gene: TRBV7-2
clone size: .
J gene: TRBJ2-2
D gene: .
CDR3 DNA: TGTGCCAGCAGCTCGCCCGGGACGGTGAACACCGGGGAGCTGTTTTTT
CDR3 protein: CASSSPGTVNTGELFF

V gene: TRBV18
clone size: .
J gene: TRBJ2-2
D gene: TRBD2
CDR3 DNA: TGTGCCAGCTCACCATCCGGGGGGTCGAACACCGGGGAGCTGTTTTTT
CDR3 protein: CASSPSGGSNTGELFF

V gene: TRBV5-1
clone size: once
J gene: TRBJ2-3
D gene: TRBD2
CDR3 DNA: TGCGCCAGCAGCTTGGCGGGGGGGCTCACAGATACGCAGTATTTT
CDR3 protein: CASSLAGGLTDTQYF

V gene: TRBV21-1
clone size: .
J gene: TRBJ1-2
D gene: .
CDR3 DNA: TGTGCCAGCAGTTTAAAACCAGGACAGTGCAACTATGGCTACACCTTC
CDR3 protein: CASSLKPGQCNYGYTF

V gene: TRBV27
clone size: .
J gene: TRBJ2-2
D gene: .
CDR3 DNA: TGTGCCAGCAGTTTACGACGGGACCTCGAATACTTAACCGGGGAGCTGTTTTTT
CDR3 protein: CASSLRRDLEYLTGELFF